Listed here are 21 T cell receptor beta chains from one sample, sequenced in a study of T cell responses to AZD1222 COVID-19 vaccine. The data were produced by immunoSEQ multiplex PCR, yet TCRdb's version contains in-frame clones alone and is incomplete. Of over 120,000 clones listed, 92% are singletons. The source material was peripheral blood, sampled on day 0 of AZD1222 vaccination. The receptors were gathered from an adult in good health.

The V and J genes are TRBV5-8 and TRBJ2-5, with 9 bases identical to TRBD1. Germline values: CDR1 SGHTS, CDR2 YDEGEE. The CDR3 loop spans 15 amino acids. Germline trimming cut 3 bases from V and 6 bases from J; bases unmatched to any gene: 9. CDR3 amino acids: CASSSTGTGLQTQYF. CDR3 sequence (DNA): TGTGCCAGCAGCTCGACCGGGACAGGGTTACAGACCCAGTACTTC.

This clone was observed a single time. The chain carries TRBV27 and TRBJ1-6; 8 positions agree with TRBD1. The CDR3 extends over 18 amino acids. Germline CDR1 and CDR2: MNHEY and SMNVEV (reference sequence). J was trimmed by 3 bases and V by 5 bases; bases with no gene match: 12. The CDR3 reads CASSPIGQGAIYNSPLHF. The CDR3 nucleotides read TGTGCCAGCAGTCCCATAGGCCAGGGGGCTATCTATAATTCACCCCTCCACTTT.

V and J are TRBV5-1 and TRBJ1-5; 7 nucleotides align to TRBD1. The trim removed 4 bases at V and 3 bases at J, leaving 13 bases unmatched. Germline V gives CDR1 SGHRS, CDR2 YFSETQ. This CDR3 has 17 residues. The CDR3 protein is CASSPLGQFFPNQPQHF. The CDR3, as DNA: TGCGCCAGCAGCCCGCTGGGACAGTTTTTTCCCAATCAGCCCCAGCATTTT.

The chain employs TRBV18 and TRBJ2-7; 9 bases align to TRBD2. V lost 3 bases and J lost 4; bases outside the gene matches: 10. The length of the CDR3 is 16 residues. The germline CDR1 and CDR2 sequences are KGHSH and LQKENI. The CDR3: CASSPTRASGVYEQYF. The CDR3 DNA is TGTGCCAGCTCACCGACTAGAGCTAGCGGGGTTTACGAGCAGTACTTC. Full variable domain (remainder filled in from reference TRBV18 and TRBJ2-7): NAGVMQNPRHLVRRRGQEARLRCSPMKGHSHVYWYRQLPEEGLKFMVYLQKENIIDESGMPKERFSAEFPKEGPSILRIQQVVRGDSAAYFCASSPTRASGVYEQYFGPGTRLTVT.

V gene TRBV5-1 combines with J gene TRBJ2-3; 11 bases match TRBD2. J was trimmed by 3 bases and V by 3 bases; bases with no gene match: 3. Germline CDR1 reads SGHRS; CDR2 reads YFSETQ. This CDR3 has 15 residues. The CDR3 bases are TGCGCCAGCAGCTCGACTAGCGGGGTGACAGATACGCAGTATTTT. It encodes CASSSTSGVTDTQYF.

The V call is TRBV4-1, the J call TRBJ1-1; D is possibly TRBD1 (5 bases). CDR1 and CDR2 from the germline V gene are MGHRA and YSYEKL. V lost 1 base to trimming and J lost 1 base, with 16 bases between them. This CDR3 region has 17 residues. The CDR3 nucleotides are TGCGCCAGCAGCCAAGGTGTCATAAGGGGAAAGAACACTGAAGCTTTCTTT. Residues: CASSQGVIRGKNTEAFF.

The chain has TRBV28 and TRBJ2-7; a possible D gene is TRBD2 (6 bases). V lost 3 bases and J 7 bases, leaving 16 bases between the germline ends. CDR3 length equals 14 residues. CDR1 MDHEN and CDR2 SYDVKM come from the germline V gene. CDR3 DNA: TGTGCCAGCAGTTTGGGCGGGGCCCCCCGGGAGCAGTACTTC. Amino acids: CASSLGGAPREQYF.

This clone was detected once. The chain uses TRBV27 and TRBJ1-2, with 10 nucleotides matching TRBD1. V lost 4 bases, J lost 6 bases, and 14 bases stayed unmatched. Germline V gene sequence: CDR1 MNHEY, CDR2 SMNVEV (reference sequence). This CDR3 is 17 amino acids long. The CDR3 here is CASSSRQGAHGNHGYTF. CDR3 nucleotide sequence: TGTGCCAGCAGTTCAAGACAGGGGGCCCACGGCAATCATGGCTACACCTTC.

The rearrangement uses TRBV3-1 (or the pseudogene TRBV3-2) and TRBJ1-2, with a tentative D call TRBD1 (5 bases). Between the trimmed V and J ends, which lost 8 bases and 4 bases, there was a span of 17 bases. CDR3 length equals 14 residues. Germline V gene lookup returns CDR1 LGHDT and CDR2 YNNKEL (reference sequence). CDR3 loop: CASGPKGRSYGYTF. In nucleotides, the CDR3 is TGTGCCAGCGGGCCCAAGGGGAGATCCTATGGCTACACCTTC.

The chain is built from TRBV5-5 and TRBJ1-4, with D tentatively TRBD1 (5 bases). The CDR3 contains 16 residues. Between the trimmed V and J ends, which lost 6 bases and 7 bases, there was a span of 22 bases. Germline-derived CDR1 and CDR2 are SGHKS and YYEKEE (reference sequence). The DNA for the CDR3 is TGTGCCAGCACTTCGGGGCCTTCCCAATGGGTTGAAAAACTGTTTTTT. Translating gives CASTSGPSQWVEKLFF.

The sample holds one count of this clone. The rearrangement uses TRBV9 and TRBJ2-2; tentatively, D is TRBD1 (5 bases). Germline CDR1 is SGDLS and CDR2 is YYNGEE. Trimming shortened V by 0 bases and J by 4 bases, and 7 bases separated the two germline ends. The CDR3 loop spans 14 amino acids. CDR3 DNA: TGTGCCAGCAGCGTAGGACAGAGCACCGGGGAGCTGTTTTTT. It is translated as CASSVGQSTGELFF.

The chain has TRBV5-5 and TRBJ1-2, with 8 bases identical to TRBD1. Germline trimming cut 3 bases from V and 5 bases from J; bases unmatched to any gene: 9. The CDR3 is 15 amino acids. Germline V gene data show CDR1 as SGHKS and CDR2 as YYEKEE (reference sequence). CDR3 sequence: CASSWGTGGHYGYTF. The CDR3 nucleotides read TGTGCCAGCAGCTGGGGGACAGGAGGACATTATGGCTACACCTTC.

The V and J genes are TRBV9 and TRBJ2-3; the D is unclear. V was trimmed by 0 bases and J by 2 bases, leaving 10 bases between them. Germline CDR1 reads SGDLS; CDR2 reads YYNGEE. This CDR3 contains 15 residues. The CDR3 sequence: CASSVGGRYTDTQYF. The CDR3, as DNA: TGTGCCAGCAGCGTAGGTGGCAGGTACACAGATACGCAGTATTTT.

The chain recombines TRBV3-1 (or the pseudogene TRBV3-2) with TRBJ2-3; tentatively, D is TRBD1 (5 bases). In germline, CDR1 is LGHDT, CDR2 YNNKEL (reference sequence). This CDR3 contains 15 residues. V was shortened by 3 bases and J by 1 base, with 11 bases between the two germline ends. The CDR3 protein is CASSQGPRGTDTQYF. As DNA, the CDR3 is TGTGCCAGCAGCCAGGGGCCCCGGGGCACAGATACGCAGTATTTT.

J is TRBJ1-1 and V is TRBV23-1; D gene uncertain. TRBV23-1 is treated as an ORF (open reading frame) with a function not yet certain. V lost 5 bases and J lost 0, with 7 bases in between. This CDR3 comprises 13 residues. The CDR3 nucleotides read TGCGCCAGCAGTTGTGCCTTGAACACTGAAGCTTTCTTT. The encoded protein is CASSCALNTEAFF.

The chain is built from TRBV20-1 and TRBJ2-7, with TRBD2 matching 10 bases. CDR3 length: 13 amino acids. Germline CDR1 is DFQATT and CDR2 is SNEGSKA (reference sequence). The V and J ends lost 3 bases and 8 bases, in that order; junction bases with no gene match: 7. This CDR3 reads CSASLAGGDKQYF. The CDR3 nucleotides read TGCAGTGCTAGTTTAGCGGGAGGCGATAAGCAGTACTTC.

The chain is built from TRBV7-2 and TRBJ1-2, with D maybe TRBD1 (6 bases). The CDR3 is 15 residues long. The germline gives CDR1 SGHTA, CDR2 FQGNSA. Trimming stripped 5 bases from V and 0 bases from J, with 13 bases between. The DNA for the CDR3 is TGTGCCAGCAGCCCGGGGGGGACATCTAACTATGGCTACACCTTC. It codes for CASSPGGTSNYGYTF.

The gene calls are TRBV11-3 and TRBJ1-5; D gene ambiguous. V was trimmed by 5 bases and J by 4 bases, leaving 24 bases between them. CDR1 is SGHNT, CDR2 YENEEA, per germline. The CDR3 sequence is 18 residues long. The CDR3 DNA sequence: TGTGCCAGCAGCCCATGTCGAGGCAGGTCAGGAGCAAATCAGCCCCAGCATTTT. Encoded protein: CASSPCRGRSGANQPQHF.

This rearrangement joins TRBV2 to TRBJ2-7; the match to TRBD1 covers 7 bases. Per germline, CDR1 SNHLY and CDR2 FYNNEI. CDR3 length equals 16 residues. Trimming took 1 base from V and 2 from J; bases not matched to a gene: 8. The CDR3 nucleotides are TGTGCCAGCAGTGAAGGTGTACAGGGGCCGACCTACGAGCAGTACTTC. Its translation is CASSEGVQGPTYEQYF.

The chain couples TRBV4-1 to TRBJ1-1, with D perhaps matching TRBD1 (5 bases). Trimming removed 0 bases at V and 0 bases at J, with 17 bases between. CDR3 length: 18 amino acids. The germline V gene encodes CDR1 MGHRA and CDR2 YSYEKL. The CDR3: CASSQDSPGQNLNTEAFF. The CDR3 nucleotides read TGCGCCAGCAGCCAAGATTCCCCGGGGCAGAACTTGAACACTGAAGCTTTCTTT.

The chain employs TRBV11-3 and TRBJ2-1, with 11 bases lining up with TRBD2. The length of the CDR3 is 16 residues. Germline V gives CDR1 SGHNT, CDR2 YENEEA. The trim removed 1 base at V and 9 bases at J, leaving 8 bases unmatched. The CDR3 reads CASSLGGSGRAGEQFF. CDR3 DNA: TGTGCCAGCAGCTTAGGCGGTAGCGGGAGGGCTGGTGAGCAGTTCTTC. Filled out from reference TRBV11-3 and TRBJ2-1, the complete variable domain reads EAGVVQSPRYKIIEKKQPVAFWCNPISGHNTLYWYLQNLGQGPELLIRYENEEAVDDSQLPKDRFSAERLKGVDSTLKIQPAELGDSAVYLCASSLGGSGRAGEQFFGPGTRLTVL.